This TCR beta chain was identified in a study of neurological immune-mediated disorders. Study-wide findings and caveats: None of the CDR3 amino acid sequences in expanded clones turned up in more than one subject, which points to private repertoires in all groups. In HTLV-1-associated myelopathy, TCR clonal expansion was greatest, and in multiple sclerosis it was least, below healthy controls.

CDR3 size: 14 residues. CDR1 and CDR2 from the germline V gene are MNHEY and SVGAGI. Germline trimming cut 6 bases from V and 5 bases from J; bases unmatched to any gene: 8. With 10-nucleotide random UMIs, 5'RACE was used to make the cDNA. One entry per CDR3 protein, called by TCRdb with MiXCR from the 5' RACE reads. The sample carries roughly 17,000 distinct CDR3 sequences, 8.5% to 10% recorded once. This clonotype was counted ten times or more. The antigen is undetermined. Each sorted-subset library came from about a million CD4+ or CD8+ T cells. Sequencing used CD8+ T cells from blood. The TCR comes from a man in his forties or fifties in good health. V and J are TRBV6-5 and TRBJ1-1, with 8 bases fitting TRBD1. CDR3 region: CASRNGQGATEAFF. The CDR3 coding sequence is TGTGCCAGCAGAAATGGACAGGGTGCGACTGAAGCTTTCTTT.